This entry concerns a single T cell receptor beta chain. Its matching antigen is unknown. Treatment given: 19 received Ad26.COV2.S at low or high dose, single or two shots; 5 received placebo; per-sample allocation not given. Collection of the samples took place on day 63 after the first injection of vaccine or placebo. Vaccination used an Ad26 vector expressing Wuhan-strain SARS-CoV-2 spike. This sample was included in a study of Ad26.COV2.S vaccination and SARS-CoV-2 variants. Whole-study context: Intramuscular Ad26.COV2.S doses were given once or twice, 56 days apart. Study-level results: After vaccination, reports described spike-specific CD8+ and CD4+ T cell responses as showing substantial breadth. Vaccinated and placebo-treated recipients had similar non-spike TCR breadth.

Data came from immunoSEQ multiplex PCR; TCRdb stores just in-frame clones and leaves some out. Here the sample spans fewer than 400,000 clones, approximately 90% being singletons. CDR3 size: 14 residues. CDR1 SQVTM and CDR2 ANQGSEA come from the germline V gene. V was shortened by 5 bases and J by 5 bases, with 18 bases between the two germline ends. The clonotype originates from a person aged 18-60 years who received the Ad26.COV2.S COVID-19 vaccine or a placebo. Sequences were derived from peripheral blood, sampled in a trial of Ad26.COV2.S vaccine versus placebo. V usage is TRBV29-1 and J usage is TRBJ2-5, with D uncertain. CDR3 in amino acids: CSVWLGKLRETQYF. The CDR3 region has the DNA TGCAGCGTTTGGTTAGGCAAACTGAGGGAGACCCAGTACTTC. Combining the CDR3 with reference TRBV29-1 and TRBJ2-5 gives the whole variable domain SAVISQKPSRDICQRGTSLTIQCQVDSQVTMMFWYRQQPGQSLTLIATANQGSEATYESGFVIDKFPISRPNLTFSTLTVSNMSPEDSSIYLCSVWLGKLRETQYFGPGTRLLVL.